Following are 16 T cell receptor beta chains from one sample sequenced in a study of cytomegalovirus exposure and HLA in healthy donors. A multiplex PCR was run with 60 Vbeta primers and 13 Jbeta primers. The assay was immunoSEQ multiplex PCR, and TCRdb's table has in-frame clones only and misses some. Here the sample spans approximately 120,000 clones, around 73% being singletons. Sequenced material: PBMCs. The source is a middle-aged man in good health and CMV-seronegative.

The chain combines TRBV4-2 with TRBJ2-3; 7 nucleotides agree with TRBD2. This CDR3 has 16 residues. V lost 2 bases to trimming and J lost 4 bases; unmatched junction nucleotides: 9. Germline V gives CDR1 LGHNA, CDR2 YNFKEQ. The CDR3 sequence is CASSQFGTNLADTQYF. The CDR3 DNA reads as TGTGCCAGCAGCCAATTCGGGACTAACCTTGCAGATACGCAGTATTTT.

The J gene is TRBJ1-3, the V gene TRBV5-1; maybe TRBD1 (5 bases). V lost 0 bases, J lost 1 base, and 8 bases lay in between. The V gene's germline CDR1 is SGHRS and CDR2 YFSETQ. The CDR3 has 15 residues. CDR3 nucleotide sequence: TGCGCCAGCAGCTTGGGTGCAGGGTCTGGAAACACCATATATTTT. This sequence encodes CASSLGAGSGNTIYF.

The chain recombines TRBV6-6 with TRBJ1-1, with 9 bases identical to TRBD1. J was trimmed by 5 bases and V by 8 bases; bases with no gene match: 15. The CDR3 is 16 amino acids. Germline V gives CDR1 MNHNY, CDR2 SVGAGI (reference sequence). This CDR3 is CASLVPRGQGKTEAFF. The CDR3 DNA sequence: TGTGCCAGCCTAGTCCCTAGAGGACAGGGGAAGACTGAAGCTTTCTTT.

The V and J genes are TRBV6-5 and TRBJ2-2; D is perhaps TRBD2 (6 bases). The germline V gene encodes CDR1 MNHEY and CDR2 SVGAGI. The CDR3 extends over 14 amino acids. Trimming left V 0 bases short and J 5 bases short, with 7 bases between. This chain's CDR3 is CASSYSEGTGELFF. The CDR3 DNA reads as TGTGCCAGCAGTTACTCGGAGGGAACCGGGGAGCTGTTTTTT.

This clone was recorded once. CDR3 sequence: CASSPLQGDNSPLHF. DNA for the CDR3: TGTGCCAGCAGTCCACTACAGGGGGACAATTCACCCCTCCACTTT. This chain uses TRBV6-5 with TRBJ1-6, with 8 bases fitting TRBD1. This CDR3 comprises 15 residues. Germline CDR1 MNHEY, CDR2 SVGAGI. The ends lost 5 bases at V and 7 bases at J; junction bases unmatched: 7.

V and J are TRBV7-9 and TRBJ1-1; TRBD1 matches 7 bases. The germline V gene encodes CDR1 SEHNR and CDR2 FQNEAQ (reference sequence). This CDR3 region has 15 residues. Trimming cost V 9 bases and J 4 bases; bases outside gene matches: 14. The CDR3 is CASIPGGYGSTEAFF. In DNA, the CDR3 is TGTGCCAGTATCCCAGGGGGGTATGGGAGCACTGAAGCTTTCTTT. Using reference TRBV7-9 and TRBJ1-1 for the parts outside the CDR3, the full variable domain is DTGVSQNPRHKITKRGQNVTFRCDPISEHNRLYWYRQTLGQGPEFLTYFQNEAQLEKSRLLSDRFSAERPKGSFSTLEIQRTEQGDSAMYLCASIPGGYGSTEAFFGQGTRLTVV.

The chain carries TRBV4-3 and TRBJ1-2; D gene unclear. CDR3 length: 15 residues. In germline, CDR1 is LGHNA, CDR2 YSLEER. With 1 base removed from V and 3 bases from J, the gap between germline ends came to 12 bases. The CDR3 DNA is TGCGCCAGCAGCCAAGGGGAGAGCCGGGACTATGGCTACACCTTC. It translates to CASSQGESRDYGYTF.

This chain joins TRBV25-1 and TRBJ2-7, with 11 bases lining up with TRBD1. The CDR3 has 16 amino acids. V gave up 4 bases and J gave up 0 bases; unmatched junction bases: 5. CDR1 MGHDK and CDR2 SYGVNS come from the germline V gene. As DNA, the CDR3 is TGTGCCAGCAGTGGGGACAGGGGGATAAGCTCCTACGAGCAGTACTTC. Its protein product is CASSGDRGISSYEQYF.

The rearrangement joins TRBV5-4 to TRBJ1-2, with TRBD1 matching over 12 bases. Germline CDR1 reads SGHNT; CDR2 reads YYREEE (reference sequence). The CDR3 runs 17 residues. Losses at the gene ends were 4 bases for V and 4 bases for J; bases not matched to a gene: 11. CDR3 protein: CASSAGTGGEKVYGYTF. DNA for the CDR3: TGTGCCAGCAGCGCCGGGACAGGGGGCGAGAAGGTCTATGGCTACACCTTC. The full variable domain, in which reference TRBV5-4 and TRBJ1-2 provide the parts outside the CDR3, is ETGVTQSPTHLIKTRGQQVTLRCSSQSGHNTVSWYQQALGQGPQFIFQYYREEENGRGNFPPRFSGLQFPNYSSELNVNALELDDSALYLCASSAGTGGEKVYGYTFGSGTRLTVV.

V gene TRBV2 combines with J gene TRBJ2-3; 7 bases are a match to TRBD2. The V segment lost 8 bases and the J segment 4 bases; nucleotides outside the gene matches: 9. In germline, CDR1 is SNHLY, CDR2 FYNNEI. The CDR3 has 14 amino acids. CDR3 protein: CASSRGGTSDTQYF. The DNA of the CDR3 is TGTGCCAGCTCGCGCGGGGGTACGTCAGATACGCAGTATTTT.

The V call is TRBV18, the J call TRBJ1-1, with D possibly being TRBD1 (6 bases). There are 15 residues in the CDR3. Germline assignment: CDR1 KGHSH and CDR2 LQKENI. Trimming stripped 6 bases from V and 5 bases from J, with 19 bases between. CDR3 sequence (DNA): TGTGCCAGCTCGGCACACAACAGGGTAGAGACTGAAGCTTTCTTT. It encodes CASSAHNRVETEAFF.

In nucleotides, the CDR3 is TGTGCCAGCAGCTTAAAGTACGTGGGACAGGGTTATGGCTACACCTTC. It translates to CASSLKYVGQGYGYTF. The chain joins TRBV7-3 to TRBJ1-2, with TRBD1 matching 9 bases. The CDR3 runs 16 residues. CDR1 SGHTA and CDR2 FQGTGA come from the germline V gene. Losses at the gene ends were 1 base for V and 5 bases for J; bases not matched to a gene: 8.

This clone showed up just once. The chain couples TRBV28 to TRBJ2-7; a possible D gene is TRBD1 (6 bases). This CDR3 spans 15 amino acids. Trimming left V 5 bases short and J 6 bases short, with 20 bases between. Germline V gene lookup returns CDR1 MDHEN and CDR2 SYDVKM. The CDR3 nucleotides are TGTGCCAGCAGTGCGGACAGTCCCGGCCTATTCGAGCAGTACTTC. This gives the protein CASSADSPGLFEQYF.

The V gene is TRBV4-3, the J gene TRBJ2-1; TRBD2 matches 10 bases. The CDR3 has 15 residues. The germline CDR1 and CDR2 sequences are LGHNA and YSLEER. V trimming: 4 bases; J trimming: 3 bases; junction bases outside the gene matches: 3. The CDR3 DNA reads as TGCGCCAGCAGCCGGCTAGCGGGGGACTACAATGAGCAGTTCTTC. Protein: CASSRLAGDYNEQFF.

This chain links TRBV9 with TRBJ2-2; the match to TRBD2 covers 8 bases. The CDR3 is 15 amino acids. Germline values: CDR1 SGDLS, CDR2 YYNGEE. V shed 5 bases, J shed 8 bases, and the junction held 11 bases outside the gene matches. The CDR3 DNA reads TGTGCCAGCAGAGGAGTAGCGGGAACTTCTGGGGAGCTGTTTTTT. This translates into CASRGVAGTSGELFF. The variable domain in full, completed from reference TRBV9 and TRBJ2-2, reads DSGVTQTPKHLITATGQRVTLRCSPRSGDLSVYWYQQSLDQGLQFLIQYYNGEERAKGNILERFSAQQFPDLHSELNLSSLELGDSALYFCASRGVAGTSGELFFGEGSRLTVL.

The chain employs TRBV9 and TRBJ2-2; 8 nucleotides agree with TRBD1. V dropped 4 bases and J dropped 8; count of bases not matched to a gene: 7. CDR3 length equals 14 residues. Looked up from germline, CDR1 is SGDLS and CDR2 is YYNGEE. The CDR3 DNA is TGTGCCAGCAGCCTGGGGACAGGAGTTGGGGAGCTGTTTTTT. Amino acid sequence: CASSLGTGVGELFF.